Listed below are T cell receptor beta chains from one sample, sequenced in a study of identical twins. TCRdb ran MiXCR on the 5' RACE reads and lists one entry per CDR3 protein. Here the sample spans a few hundred thousand distinct CDR3 sequences, about 12% being singletons. These data were also filed under a second study, of yellow fever vaccine responses in identical twins.

Sequencing was done on a sample of CD8+ T cells sorted from blood. The receptors shown here come from a woman under 30 in good health. CDR3s include the opening cysteine and the closing phenylalanine or tryptophan. The D gene is left open where the match is weak. Rows may omit the clone size; those that give it use once, few, many or a size class.

size,D,V,J,DNA,CDR3
many,-,TRBV5-8,TRBJ2-1,TGTGCCAGCAGCTTGATCAGCTCCTACAATGAGCAGTTCTTC,CASSLISSYNEQFF
-,-,TRBV3-1,TRBJ2-7,TGTGCCAGCAGCCAAGAATCAGCCAGGATCTACGAGCAGTACTTC,CASSQESARIYEQYF
few,-,TRBV20-1,TRBJ1-5,TGCAGTGCTAGAAGGGCAGCCAATCAGCCCCAGCATTTT,CSARRAANQPQHF
-,-,TRBV27,TRBJ1-4,TGTGCCAGCAGCCTTTCTGGAAGGACGGAAAAACTGTTTTTT,CASSLSGRTEKLFF
few,-,TRBV2,TRBJ2-1,TGTGCCAGCAGTGAAGCGCTCATTGGGGCCGACAATGAGCAGTTCTTC,CASSEALIGADNEQFF
few,TRBD2,TRBV10-3,TRBJ2-1,TGTGCCATCAGTGAGGAGGGGCGGGAGCTCTCCTACAATGAGCAGTTCTTC,CAISEEGRELSYNEQFF
many,-,TRBV6-5,TRBJ2-1,TGTGCCAGCAGTTACTCGACAAACAATGAGCAGTTCTTC,CASSYSTNNEQFF
few,-,TRBV28,TRBJ1-5,TGTGCCAGCAGTTTTAACAGGGTAATTCAGCCCCAGCATTTT,CASSFNRVIQPQHF
-,-,TRBV7-9,TRBJ2-2,TGTGCCAGCAGCCAACTTCTTTCGGGCACCGGGGAGCTGTTTTTT,CASSQLLSGTGELFF
-,-,TRBV12-5,TRBJ2-2,TGTGCTAGTGTGGACACCGGGGAGCTGTTTTTT,CASVDTGELFF
few,TRBD1,TRBV3-1,TRBJ2-7,TGTGCCAGCAGCCAAGGCTGGACAGGGCCCCACGAGCAGTACTTC,CASSQGWTGPHEQYF
few,-,TRBV6-1,TRBJ2-7,TGTGCCAGCAGAATGGGGGGAGTCAGTCACGAGCAGTACTTC,CASRMGGVSHEQYF
-,-,TRBV9,TRBJ2-1,TGTGCCAGCAGCGTCGGGGGGGGGACAGGGTGGAATGAGCAGTTCTTC,CASSVGGGTGWNEQFF
-,-,TRBV28,TRBJ1-1,TGTGCCAGCAGTCCCCGCGGACAGAGAAGGACCGAAGCTTTCTTT,CASSPRGQRRTEAFF
many,-,TRBV29-1,TRBJ1-2,TGCAGCGTTGAACAGCGCTATGGCTACACCTTC,CSVEQRYGYTF
few,-,TRBV9,TRBJ2-3,TGTGCCAGCAGCGTAGTGGTTGCCGGGAGTGGCACAGATACGCAGTATTTT,CASSVVVAGSGTDTQYF
-,-,TRBV5-1,TRBJ2-2,TGCGCCAGCAGCTTGGCCGGTTGGGGCTCAGACACCGGGGAGCTGTTTTTT,CASSLAGWGSDTGELFF
once,-,TRBV11-1,TRBJ2-7,TGTGCCAGCAGCCCCCGGGGTCCCGTTGGGGGATACCTGATTCTCTACGAGCAGTACTTC,CASSPRGPVGGYLILYEQYF
few,-,TRBV7-2,TRBJ2-5,TGTGCCAGCAGCTACTTCCCGACTTTATGCTCAGAGACCCAGTACTTC,CASSYFPTLCSETQYF
-,-,TRBV6-5,TRBJ2-3,TGTGCCAGCAGTTATGGTGCGGAGGATACGCAGTATTTT,CASSYGAEDTQYF
few,TRBD2,TRBV7-6,TRBJ2-7,TGTGCCAGCAGCGAAGGACTAGGCCGCTACGAGCAGTACTTC,CASSEGLGRYEQYF
-,-,TRBV6-4,TRBJ2-5,TGTGCCAGCAGTGACGCCAGAGAGACCCAGTACTTC,CASSDARETQYF
-,TRBD1,TRBV28,TRBJ1-1,TGTGCCAGCAGCTACAGGGGATCGGGCACTGAAGCTTTCTTT,CASSYRGSGTEAFF
-,-,TRBV7-2,TRBJ1-2,TGTGCCAGCAGCTTAGAACTTCCACCCAACTATGGCTACACCTTC,CASSLELPPNYGYTF
-,-,TRBV7-9,TRBJ2-2,TGTGCCAGCAGTCGCGGACGTACGAACACCGGGGAGCTGTTTTTT,CASSRGRTNTGELFF
few,-,TRBV13,TRBJ2-3,TGTGCCAGCAACGAACGAGGGGGAACAGATACGCAGTATTTT,CASNERGGTDTQYF
-,-,TRBV15,TRBJ1-1,TGTGCCACCAGCGTATCGCTTAGGATTGAAGCTTTCTTT,CATSVSLRIEAFF
-,-,TRBV11-2,TRBJ1-2,TGTGCCAGCAGATCCGGGACATCTAACTATGGCTACACCTTC,CASRSGTSNYGYTF
-,-,TRBV7-9,TRBJ1-6,TGTGCCAGCAGCAAAGACAGCGATCAAAGAGCCCTCCACTTT,CASSKDSDQRALHF
many,TRBD2,TRBV27,TRBJ2-5,TGTGCCAGCAGTTTCTCTAGCGGGGACCAAGAGACCCAGTACTTC,CASSFSSGDQETQYF
-,-,TRBV27,TRBJ2-5,TGTGCCAGCAGCCGGAGGGTCTACTCTGCAGAGACCCAGTACTTC,CASSRRVYSAETQYF
few,-,TRBV12-3/TRBV12-4,TRBJ2-3,TGTGCCAGCAGCTTCTCGATTACAGATACGCAGTATTTT,CASSFSITDTQYF
-,-,TRBV4-1,TRBJ2-2,TGCGCCAGCAGCCAAGAGAACCATCCCCCCCGGAACACCGGGGAGCTGTTTTTT,CASSQENHPPRNTGELFF
-,TRBD2,TRBV10-3,TRBJ2-5,TGTGCCATCAGTGAAGTTAGCGGGGGGATCCAAGAGACCCAGTACTTC,CAISEVSGGIQETQYF
-,-,TRBV7-8,TRBJ1-5,TGTGCCAGCAGCTTAAAGATGGACAGAGTCAATCAGCCCCAGCATTTT,CASSLKMDRVNQPQHF
few,TRBD1,TRBV2,TRBJ2-3,TGTGCCAGCAGCGTACCGGGACAGATAACAGATACGCAGTATTTT,CASSVPGQITDTQYF
-,-,TRBV5-1,TRBJ2-2,TGCGCCAGCAGCTTGGACAGTCCCACCGGGGAGCTGTTTTTT,CASSLDSPTGELFF
-,-,TRBV4-1,TRBJ1-2,TGCGCCAGCAGCATGGCAGGGGACTATGGCTACACCTTC,CASSMAGDYGYTF
-,TRBD2,TRBV27,TRBJ2-2,TGTGCCAGCAGTGCCTCCGGGACTAGCAGCACCGGGGAGCTGTTTTTT,CASSASGTSSTGELFF
-,TRBD1,TRBV20-1,TRBJ1-5,TGCAGTGCTAGGGACAGGCTAGGCAATCAGCCCCAGCATTTT,CSARDRLGNQPQHF
few,TRBD1,TRBV5-1,TRBJ2-3,TGCGCCAGCAGCTTGGAAGTTGGCAGGGGGCTTAGCACAGATACGCAGTATTTT,CASSLEVGRGLSTDTQYF
few,TRBD1,TRBV2,TRBJ2-3,TGTGCCAGCAAGGGACAGTACACAGATACGCAGTATTTT,CASKGQYTDTQYF
-,-,TRBV4-1,TRBJ2-7,TGCGCCAGCAGCCATATCATGGACCCAGCCTACGAGCAGTACTTC,CASSHIMDPAYEQYF
few,-,TRBV4-1,TRBJ2-1,TGCGCCAGCAGCCAAAAGGGGGGAGGTTCGCCCTACAATGAGCAGTTCTTC,CASSQKGGGSPYNEQFF
-,-,TRBV27,TRBJ2-3,TGTGCCAGCAGTTTGACGTTTGACAGCACAGATACGCAGTATTTT,CASSLTFDSTDTQYF